This entry concerns a single T cell receptor (beta chain). Since no conserved phenylalanine or tryptophan closes the CDR3, a read error is the likely cause. A library of TCRbeta sequences, prepared with unique molecular identifiers, was generated. TCRdb used MiXCR to reprocess the PCR reads, holding one entry per CDR3 protein. Seen here are over 150,000 distinct CDR3 sequences, more than 12% observed once, and the top ten hold approximately 13%. The data were obtained in a study of T-cell reconstitution after alpha-beta-depleted transplantation in children. In germline, CDR1 is SGHDT, CDR2 YYEEEE. The CDR3 totals 16 residues. Trimming shortened V by 2 bases and J by 1 base, and 14 bases separated the two germline ends.

Material: PBMCs from the stem cell graft donor, obtained from the stem cell graft. The clonotype originates from a human donor who donated a stem cell graft to a child with acute lymphoblastic leukemia. The chain carries TRBV5-6 and TRBJ2-3; D possibly corresponds to TRBD1 (6 bases). As DNA, the CDR3 is TGTGCCAGCAGCTTTAGGGACCGGACAGGCACAGATACGCAGTATTTG. This gives the protein CASSFRDRTGTDTQYL.